This TCR beta chain was captured in a study of blood T cell repertoires in COVID-19. Background on the study: T cells, B-cell-depleted T cells, or PBMCs supplied cDNA or gDNA.

Germline CDR1 is SNHLY and CDR2 is FYNNEI. The CDR3 totals 14 residues. Trimming removed 6 bases from V and 0 bases from J, with 11 bases in between. TCRdb keeps only in-frame clones here, not all; method: immunoSEQ multiplex PCR. Here the sample spans 150,000 to 200,000 clones, 85% to 90% being singletons. The source of this sequence is a woman of 80 years or more in a cohort sampled during active or convalescent COVID-19. Sequencing was carried out using peripheral blood. The chain links TRBV2 to TRBJ1-2; D is possibly TRBD1 (6 bases). In DNA, the CDR3 is TGTGCCAGCAGCGGGACACCACCTAACTATGGCTACACCTTC. Translating gives CASSGTPPNYGYTF.